The 19 T cell receptor beta chains below come from one sample, sequenced in a study of blood T cell repertoires in COVID-19. The data were produced by immunoSEQ multiplex PCR, yet TCRdb's version contains in-frame clones alone and is incomplete. The sample shows tens of thousands of clones, around 89% of them seen only once. Material: peripheral blood. These TCRs come from a human donor in a cohort sampled during active COVID-19.

This chain joins TRBV19 and TRBJ2-5, with 8 nucleotides matching TRBD2. V shed 7 bases and J 5 bases; nucleotides not matched to a gene: 12. Germline V lookup: CDR1 LNHDA, CDR2 SQIVND (reference sequence). The CDR3 totals 15 residues. In nucleotides, the CDR3 is TGTGCCAGTACTGCGGGGGGAGAATTTTTGGAGACCCAGTACTTC. Translating gives CASTAGGEFLETQYF.

This chain joins TRBV7-9 and TRBJ2-7; 10 bases are shared with TRBD2. Germline CDR1 reads SEHNR; CDR2 reads FQNEAQ (reference sequence). The V and J ends lost 8 bases and 3 bases, in that order; junction bases with no gene match: 10. CDR3 size: 15 residues. The CDR3 protein is CASGGGTSELYEQYF. The CDR3 coding sequence is TGTGCCAGCGGGGGGGGGACTAGCGAACTCTACGAGCAGTACTTC.

The V and J genes are TRBV6-2 or TRBV6-3 and TRBJ1-2; perhaps TRBD1 as D (6 bases). The CDR3 has 17 amino acids. CDR1 is MNHEY and CDR2 is SVGEGT in the germline V gene. Trimming removed 1 base at V and 4 bases at J, with 19 bases between. This CDR3 reads CASSYFTGMKSTYGYTF. CDR3 sequence (DNA): TGTGCCAGCAGTTACTTCACAGGGATGAAAAGTACCTATGGCTACACCTTC.

This chain joins TRBV21-1 and TRBJ1-3. TRBV21-1 is tagged as a pseudogene. This CDR3 has 15 amino acids. The CDR3 loop reads CASSKRVTSGNTIYF. The CDR3 DNA reads TGTGCCAGCAGCAAGAGGGTGACCTCTGGAAACACCATATATTTT.

The chain is built from TRBV25-1 and TRBJ1-1, with TRBD1 as a possible D gene (6 bases). The V and J ends lost 6 bases and 3 bases respectively, with 11 bases between them. The CDR3 has 13 residues. Per germline, CDR1 MGHDK and CDR2 SYGVNS. The CDR3 spells CASRQGGYTEAFF. The CDR3 DNA follows: TGTGCCAGCAGACAGGGTGGTTACACTGAAGCTTTCTTT.

This chain connects TRBV5-1 to TRBJ2-5; 7 positions match TRBD2. Germline V gives CDR1 SGHRS, CDR2 YFSETQ. Losses at the gene ends were 0 bases for V and 1 base for J; bases not matched to a gene: 3. CDR3 length: 15 amino acids. The chain's CDR3 is CASSLGRGVQETQYF. CDR3 coding DNA: TGCGCCAGCAGCTTGGGACGGGGGGTCCAAGAGACCCAGTACTTC. The full variable domain, rest sourced from reference TRBV5-1 and TRBJ2-5, is KAGVTQTPRYLIKTRGQQVTLSCSPISGHRSVSWYQQTPGQGLQFLFEYFSETQRNKGNFPGRFSGRQFSNSRSEMNVSTLELGDSALYLCASSLGRGVQETQYFGPGTRLLVL.

V is TRBV12-2 and J is TRBJ1-5; no check of the table's D call, TRBD1, against the DNA was made. TRBV12-2 has pseudogene status. The CDR3 has 17 amino acids. The CDR3 sequence is CASRLNPGQEINQPQHF. The CDR3 region has the DNA TGTGCAAGTCGCTTAAATCCGGGACAGGAAATCAATCAGCCCCAGCATTTT.

The chain has TRBV19 and TRBJ2-3, with 10 bases matching TRBD2. Germline CDR1 is LNHDA and CDR2 is SQIVND (reference sequence). The trim removed 6 bases at V and 6 bases at J, leaving 15 bases unmatched. This CDR3 has 17 amino acids. For the CDR3, the DNA is TGTGCCAGTAGATCTAGCGGGAGTGGGACTACCCGGGATACGCAGTATTTT. It is translated as CASRSSGSGTTRDTQYF.

Remarks on this clone: A read error may account for a junction end that differs from germline. The chain has TRBV15 and TRBJ2-7; D may be TRBD1 (7 bases). The CDR3 sequence is 12 residues long. The germline V gene has CDR1 LNHNV and CDR2 YYDKDF (reference sequence). The chain's CDR3 is CATSRDLGTAGF. The CDR3 coding sequence is TGTGCCACCAGCAGAGATTTGGGGACAGCGGGCTTC.

The chain employs TRBV6-1 and TRBJ2-5, with D possibly being TRBD2 (6 bases). The V and J ends lost 1 base and 4 bases respectively, with 10 bases between them. The germline gives CDR1 MNHNS, CDR2 SASEGT. The CDR3 totals 14 residues. CDR3 sequence: CASSEVGGGETQYF. The CDR3 coding sequence is TGTGCCAGCAGTGAAGTGGGGGGAGGAGAGACCCAGTACTTC.

The chain's CDR3 is CASSQFQGANYGYTF. In DNA, the CDR3 is TGCGCCAGCAGCCAATTTCAGGGGGCTAACTATGGCTACACCTTC. The genes are TRBV4-1 and TRBJ1-2; 7 bases line up with TRBD1. J was trimmed by 0 bases and V by 2 bases; bases with no gene match: 3. This CDR3 region has 15 residues. Looked up from germline, CDR1 is MGHRA and CDR2 is YSYEKL.

The J gene is TRBJ2-2, the V gene TRBV27, with 7 bases matching TRBD2. This CDR3 has 17 amino acids. CDR1 MNHEY and CDR2 SMNVEV come from the germline V gene (reference sequence). V shed 1 base, J shed 4 bases, and the junction held 9 bases outside the gene matches. Here the CDR3 DNA reads TGTGCCAGCAGTTTATTTGCGGGAGAGGGGCCCACCGGGGAGCTGTTTTTT. Its protein is CASSLFAGEGPTGELFF.

This clone was detected once. The chain carries TRBV5-6 and TRBJ1-1; D ambiguous. The germline gives CDR1 SGHDT, CDR2 YYEEEE. CDR3 size: 18 residues. The V and J ends lost 1 base and 0 bases respectively, with 19 bases between them. CDR3 residues: CASSLSVRAADLNTEAFF. In DNA, the CDR3 is TGTGCCAGCAGCTTGTCGGTTCGCGCGGCAGACCTGAACACTGAAGCTTTCTTT.

This chain joins TRBV24-1 and TRBJ2-1; TRBD2 aligns across 10 bases. This CDR3 contains 17 residues. Germline V gene lookup returns CDR1 KGHDR and CDR2 SFDVKD. V lost 4 bases to trimming and J lost 9 bases; unmatched junction nucleotides: 14. The CDR3 nucleotides read TGTGCCACCAGTGAGCCACTAGCGGGGCCGAATGGGGGTGAGCAGTTCTTC. It encodes CATSEPLAGPNGGEQFF.

This clone was recorded a few times. The chain recombines TRBV11-2 with TRBJ2-7; tentatively, D is TRBD1 (6 bases). V was shortened by 1 base and J by 2 bases, with 9 bases between the two germline ends. Germline V lookup: CDR1 SGHAT, CDR2 FQNNGV. This CDR3 comprises 14 residues. The DNA of the CDR3 is TGTGCCAGCAGCTTAGGGGGGCCAGCCTACGAGCAGTACTTC. Residues: CASSLGGPAYEQYF.

This clone was recorded once. V gene TRBV9 combines with J gene TRBJ2-3; unclear D gene. Germline V gives CDR1 SGDLS, CDR2 YYNGEE. The CDR3 covers 12 residues. Between the trimmed V and J ends, which lost 4 bases and 6 bases, there was a span of 9 bases. The CDR3: CASSKTPDTQYF. The CDR3 region has the DNA TGTGCCAGCAGCAAGACACCGGATACGCAGTATTTT.

The V call is TRBV30, the J call TRBJ1-2, with 10 bases aligning to TRBD1. There are 15 residues in the CDR3. Germline CDR1 reads GTSNPN; CDR2 reads SVGIG (reference sequence). The junction had 6 bases not matched to a gene; V was cut back by 3 bases and J by 2 bases. The CDR3 DNA reads as TGTGCCTGGAGGACCCTGACAGGGGGCAACTATGGCTACACCTTC. Translated, it gives CAWRTLTGGNYGYTF. Full variable domain (rest looked up from reference TRBV30 and TRBJ1-2): SQTIHQWPATLVQPVGSPLSLECTVEGTSNPNLYWYRQAAGRGLQLLFYSVGIGQISSEVPQNLSASRPQDRQFILSSKKLLLSDSGFYLCAWRTLTGGNYGYTFGSGTRLTVV.

This clone was found a few times. The rearrangement links TRBV7-2 to TRBJ1-1; perhaps TRBD1 as D (5 bases). Germline values: CDR1 SGHTA, CDR2 FQGNSA. This CDR3 has 15 amino acids. Deletions cut 5 bases from V and 4 bases from J, with 17 bases between. CDR3 amino acids: CASSPAGRVGTEAFF. Written as DNA, the CDR3 is TGTGCCAGCAGCCCCGCAGGGAGGGTAGGCACTGAAGCTTTCTTT. Full variable domain (outside the CDR3, taken from reference TRBV7-2 and TRBJ1-1): GAGVSQSPSNKVTEKGKDVELRCDPISGHTALYWYRQSLGQGLEFLIYFQGNSAPDKSGLPSDRFSAERTGGSVSTLTIQRTQQEDSAVYLCASSPAGRVGTEAFFGQGTRLTVV.

This clone was counted once. This sequence joins TRBV5-4 and TRBJ2-5; 7 bases line up with TRBD2. The J segment lost 3 bases and the V segment lost 3 bases, leaving 2 bases of the junction unmatched. The CDR3 loop spans 13 amino acids. Germline CDR1 is SGHNT and CDR2 is YYREEE (reference sequence). The CDR3: CASSSAGEETQYF. CDR3 coding DNA: TGTGCCAGCAGCTCGGCGGGGGAAGAGACCCAGTACTTC. Full variable domain (missing parts from reference TRBV5-4 and TRBJ2-5): ETGVTQSPTHLIKTRGQQVTLRCSSQSGHNTVSWYQQALGQGPQFIFQYYREEENGRGNFPPRFSGLQFPNYSSELNVNALELDDSALYLCASSSAGEETQYFGPGTRLLVL.